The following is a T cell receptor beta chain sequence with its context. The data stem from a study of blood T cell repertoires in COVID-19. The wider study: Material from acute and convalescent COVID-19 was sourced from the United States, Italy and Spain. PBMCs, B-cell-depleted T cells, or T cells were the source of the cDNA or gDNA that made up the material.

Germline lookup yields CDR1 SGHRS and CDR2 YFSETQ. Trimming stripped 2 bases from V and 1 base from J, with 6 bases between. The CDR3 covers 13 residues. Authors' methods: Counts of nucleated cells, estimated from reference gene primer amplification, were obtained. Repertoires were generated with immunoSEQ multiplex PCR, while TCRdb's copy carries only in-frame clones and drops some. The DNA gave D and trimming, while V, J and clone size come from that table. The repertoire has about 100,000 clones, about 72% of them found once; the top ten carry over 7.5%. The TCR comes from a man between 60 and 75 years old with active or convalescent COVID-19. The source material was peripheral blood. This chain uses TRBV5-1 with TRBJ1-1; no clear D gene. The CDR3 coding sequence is TGCGCCAGCAGCTTTCGACAGAACACTGAAGCTTTCTTT. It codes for CASSFRQNTEAFF. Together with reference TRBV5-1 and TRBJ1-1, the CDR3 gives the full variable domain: KAGVTQTPRYLIKTRGQQVTLSCSPISGHRSVSWYQQTPGQGLQFLFEYFSETQRNKGNFPGRFSGRQFSNSRSEMNVSTLELGDSALYLCASSFRQNTEAFFGQGTRLTVV.